This T cell receptor (beta chain) was identified in a study of blood T cell repertoires in COVID-19. Overall study: From the United States, Italy and Spain came samples of acute and convalescent COVID-19. Nucleic acid was either cDNA or gDNA, and it came from T cells, B-cell-depleted T cells, or PBMCs.

The data were produced by immunoSEQ multiplex PCR, yet TCRdb's version contains in-frame clones alone and is incomplete. Found here are fewer than 250,000 clones, approximately 85% of them singletons; the top ten hold approximately 9.1%. Participants came from fewer than 25 US areas, aged about 18 to 90 years. The CDR3 extends over 16 amino acids. Germline CDR1 SEHNR, CDR2 FQNEAQ (reference sequence). The trim removed 6 bases at V and 1 base at J, leaving 6 bases unmatched. The TCR was taken from a woman between 50 and 59 years old with acute COVID-19. The sequencing input was PBMCs or T cells enriched from blood (not recorded which). This chain links TRBV7-9 with TRBJ1-1, with 12 bases aligning to TRBD1. CDR3 sequence (DNA): TGTGCCAGCAGGACGGGACAGGGGGCCAGGAACACTGAAGCTTTCTTT. Its protein product is CASRTGQGARNTEAFF. Combining the CDR3 with reference TRBV7-9 and TRBJ1-1 gives the whole variable domain DTGVSQNPRHKITKRGQNVTFRCDPISEHNRLYWYRQTLGQGPEFLTYFQNEAQLEKSRLLSDRFSAERPKGSFSTLEIQRTEQGDSAMYLCASRTGQGARNTEAFFGQGTRLTVV.